These T cell receptor beta chains were read from a single sample in a study of shared clonotypes between healthy human individuals. Here immunoSEQ multiplex PCR was the method, and the copy in TCRdb shows in-frame clones only, minus some. The sample includes hundreds of thousands of clones, approximately 95% of them seen just once. What was sequenced was naive CD8+ T cells sorted from blood. The receptors stem from a woman aged 25 to 39 in good health. The CDR3 runs from the conserved cysteine through the conserved F or W. The D gene is left open where the match is weak. Only some rows state a clone size, as once, few, many or a class for expanded clones.

V gene	J gene	D gene	clone size	CDR3 protein	CDR3 DNA
TRBV29-1	TRBJ1-1	-	-	CSVLTGYHPEAFF	TGCAGCGTACTGACAGGATATCATCCTGAAGCTTTCTTT
TRBV27	TRBJ2-1	-	-	CASSLSGLNEQFF	TGTGCCAGCAGTTTATCCGGACTCAATGAGCAGTTCTTC
TRBV30	TRBJ2-7	TRBD2	-	CAWSGAGPYEQYF	TGTGCCTGGAGTGGAGCGGGACCCTACGAGCAGTACTTC
TRBV28	TRBJ2-1	-	-	CASSWGRPNNEQFF	TGTGCCAGCAGTTGGGGACGCCCAAACAATGAGCAGTTCTTC
TRBV13	TRBJ1-1	-	-	CASKISRSNTEAFF	TGTGCCAGCAAGATCAGCCGATCGAACACTGAAGCTTTCTTT
TRBV27	TRBJ2-5	-	-	CASSSHPTSYQETQYF	TGTGCCAGCAGTTCCCACCCTACATCGTACCAAGAGACCCAGTACTTC
TRBV4-1	TRBJ2-7	TRBD2	-	CASSPGLADYEQYF	TGCGCCAGCAGCCCGGGACTAGCGGACTACGAGCAGTACTTC
TRBV9	TRBJ2-1	TRBD2	-	CASSPGAMGLEVYDEQFF	TGTGCCAGCAGCCCAGGGGCCATGGGACTAGAGGTTTACGATGAGCAGTTCTTC
TRBV19	TRBJ2-1	-	-	CASSIGRINEQFF	TGTGCCAGTAGTATAGGGCGGATCAATGAGCAGTTCTTC
TRBV5-6	TRBJ2-7	-	-	CASSSDLTYEQYF	TGTGCCAGCAGCTCCGACCTGACCTACGAGCAGTACTTC
TRBV7-6	TRBJ2-1	-	-	CASSTYGSGLITIGEQFF	TGTGCCAGCAGCACCTACGGGAGTGGCCTTATTACAATTGGTGAGCAGTTCTTC
TRBV5-5	TRBJ1-5	-	-	CASSLGARRGQPQHF	TGTGCCAGCAGCTTGGGGGCTAGGCGTGGTCAGCCCCAGCATTTT
TRBV11-2	TRBJ2-7	-	-	CASSLEYSSYEQYF	TGTGCCAGCAGCTTAGAATACAGCTCCTACGAGCAGTACTTC
TRBV19	TRBJ2-7	-	-	CASTIGSGSYEQYF	TGTGCCAGTACCATAGGTAGCGGCTCATACGAGCAGTACTTC
TRBV5-4	TRBJ2-3	TRBD2	-	CASSLGTSGVTDTQYF	TGTGCCAGCAGCTTGGGTACTAGCGGGGTCACAGATACGCAGTATTTT
TRBV4-1	TRBJ2-1	TRBD1	-	CASSQAPPWDRTGYNEQFF	TGCGCCAGCAGCCAAGCTCCACCCTGGGACAGGACGGGGTACAATGAGCAGTTCTTC
TRBV7-9	TRBJ2-7	-	-	CASSSGGGYEQYF	TGTGCCAGCAGCTCAGGGGGAGGCTACGAGCAGTACTTC
TRBV27	TRBJ2-7	TRBD1	-	CASIPPARGGVYEQYF	TGTGCCAGCATCCCCCCGGCGAGAGGGGGCGTCTACGAGCAGTACTTC
TRBV4-1	TRBJ2-7	-	-	CASSQVLNRLVEQYF	TGCGCCAGCAGCCAAGTTTTAAACAGGTTAGTCGAGCAGTACTTC
TRBV29-1	TRBJ2-7	-	-	CSVEAPGGAPYEQYF	TGCAGCGTTGAAGCGCCCGGGGGCGCGCCCTACGAGCAGTACTTC
TRBV11-2	TRBJ2-6	TRBD2	-	CASTTGRGDGANVLTF	TGTGCCAGCACCACTGGGCGGGGGGATGGGGCCAACGTCCTGACTTTC
TRBV2	TRBJ2-7	-	-	CAIRDASSYEQYF	TGTGCCATCCGGGACGCCAGCTCCTACGAGCAGTACTTC
TRBV2	TRBJ2-1	-	once	CASSGLVFRGSWWINEQFF	TGTGCCAGCAGTGGACTAGTCTTTAGGGGGTCTTGGTGGATCAATGAGCAGTTCTTC
TRBV12-1	TRBJ1-4	-	-	CASSSGTHGELFF	TGTGCCAGCAGCTCCGGGACTCACGGGGAACTGTTTTTT
TRBV28	TRBJ2-6	-	-	CASSLLTGSGANVLTF	TGTGCCAGCAGCCTCTTGACGGGCTCTGGGGCCAACGTCCTGACTTTC
TRBV5-6	TRBJ2-7	TRBD2	-	CASSLSLAGGHEQYF	TGTGCCAGCAGCTTGTCTCTAGCGGGAGGCCACGAGCAGTACTTC
TRBV14	TRBJ2-1	TRBD2	once	CASSPYSGRADYNEQFF	TGTGCCAGCAGCCCTTATAGCGGGAGGGCCGACTACAATGAGCAGTTCTTC
TRBV7-8	TRBJ2-7	TRBD2	-	CASSLARLAASSYEQYF	TGTGCCAGCAGCTTAGCGAGACTAGCGGCTAGCTCCTACGAGCAGTACTTC
TRBV11-1	TRBJ2-7	-	-	CASSPRDRTYEQYF	TGTGCCAGCAGCCCGCGGGACAGAACCTACGAGCAGTACTTC
TRBV7-9	TRBJ2-7	-	-	CASSPVGGIYEQYF	TGTGCCAGCAGCCCGGTTGGGGGGATCTACGAGCAGTACTTC
TRBV27	TRBJ1-1	TRBD1	-	CASIPGGGLNTEAFF	TGTGCCAGCATTCCAGGGGGCGGGCTGAACACTGAAGCTTTCTTT
TRBV27	TRBJ2-7	TRBD2	-	CASSWSLAGGYEQYF	TGTGCCAGCAGTTGGAGCCTAGCGGGAGGATACGAGCAGTACTTC
TRBV27	TRBJ1-5	-	-	CASSLLGRGNQPQHF	TGTGCCAGCAGTTTACTCGGCAGGGGCAATCAGCCCCAGCATTTT
TRBV18	TRBJ2-7	-	-	CASSPLTTGMGEQYF	TGTGCCAGCTCACCCCTTACGACTGGGATGGGCGAGCAGTACTTC
TRBV7-2	TRBJ2-3	TRBD2	-	CASSLDHSSGSEVDTQYF	TGTGCCAGCAGCTTGGACCACTCTAGCGGGAGTGAGGTAGATACGCAGTATTTT
TRBV18	TRBJ2-7	TRBD1	-	CASSPPGQEGSYEQYF	TGTGCCAGCTCACCCCCGGGACAGGAGGGCTCCTACGAGCAGTACTTC
TRBV29-1	TRBJ2-2	-	-	CSVRSRGELFF	TGCAGCGTAAGAAGCCGCGGGGAGCTGTTTTTT
TRBV28	TRBJ1-1	TRBD1	-	CASSLTGTGYTEAFF	TGTGCCAGCAGTCTAACCGGGACAGGGTACACTGAAGCTTTCTTT
TRBV4-1	TRBJ2-2	-	-	CASSQAPLSGELFF	TGCGCCAGCAGCCAAGCCCCGCTTTCCGGGGAGCTGTTTTTT
TRBV7-8	TRBJ2-7	TRBD2	-	CASSLGLVYEQYF	TGTGCCAGCAGCTTGGGACTAGTCTACGAGCAGTACTTC
TRBV10-3	TRBJ2-7	-	-	CAISESGRGEQYF	TGTGCCATCAGTGAGTCCGGCAGGGGCGAGCAGTACTTC
TRBV27	TRBJ2-7	TRBD2	-	CASSPTWGLAGDEQYF	TGTGCCAGCAGTCCAACTTGGGGGCTAGCGGGAGACGAGCAGTACTTC
TRBV19	TRBJ1-2	-	-	CASSISAGLSGYTF	TGTGCCAGTAGTATATCGGCAGGGCTATCTGGCTACACCTTC
TRBV7-7	TRBJ2-7	TRBD1	-	CASSLGTAYEQYF	TGTGCCAGCAGCTTGGGGACAGCGTACGAGCAGTACTTC
TRBV5-1	TRBJ1-1	-	-	CASKMGRGGTEAFF	TGCGCCAGCAAAATGGGGAGGGGCGGCACTGAAGCTTTCTTT
TRBV6-5	TRBJ1-1	TRBD1	once	CASSWTGSEAFF	TGTGCCAGCAGTTGGACAGGGTCTGAAGCTTTCTTT
TRBV29-1	TRBJ2-1	TRBD1	-	CSVGTGGYNEQFF	TGCAGCGTTGGGACAGGGGGCTACAATGAGCAGTTCTTC
TRBV7-6	TRBJ2-1	TRBD2	-	CASSNHVLGGSGNEQFF	TGTGCCAGCAGTAACCACGTACTCGGCGGGAGTGGGAATGAGCAGTTCTTC
TRBV2	TRBJ1-5	-	-	CASSRGGNQPQHF	TGTGCCAGCAGTCGGGGAGGCAATCAGCCCCAGCATTTT
TRBV28	TRBJ1-1	TRBD1	once	CASSHPGQENTEAFF	TGTGCCAGCAGCCACCCTGGACAGGAGAACACTGAAGCTTTCTTT
TRBV29-1	TRBJ2-1	-	-	CSVEDTNNEQFF	TGCAGCGTTGAGGACACCAACAATGAGCAGTTCTTC
TRBV19	TRBJ2-1	TRBD2	-	CASTGTSGMSSYNEQFF	TGTGCCAGTACCGGGACTAGCGGGATGAGCTCCTACAATGAGCAGTTCTTC
TRBV2	TRBJ2-7	-	-	CASSELRTYEQYF	TGTGCCAGCAGTGAACTCAGAACCTACGAGCAGTACTTC
TRBV4-1	TRBJ1-5	-	once	CASSQFQGGNQPQHF	TGCGCCAGCAGCCAATTCCAGGGTGGGAATCAGCCCCAGCATTTT
TRBV11-2	TRBJ2-2	TRBD2	-	CASSLHWTSGNTGELFF	TGTGCCAGCAGCTTGCATTGGACTAGCGGCAACACCGGGGAGCTGTTTTTT
TRBV30	TRBJ1-4	-	-	CAWSVNEKLFF	TGTGCCTGGAGTGTTAACGAAAAACTGTTTTTT
TRBV9	TRBJ1-2	TRBD1	-	CASRPKTGGSYGYTF	TGTGCCAGCAGACCTAAAACAGGGGGTAGCTATGGCTACACCTTC